Each of the 14 T cell receptor beta chains below was sequenced from the same sample in a study of shared clonotypes between healthy human individuals. The data were produced by immunoSEQ multiplex PCR, yet TCRdb's version contains in-frame clones alone and is incomplete. The profile shows some 1 million clones, around four fifths of them singletons. Sequenced material: memory CD4+ T cells sorted from blood. Subset reported: CD45RA-negative fraction. Every receptor here comes from a young man in good health.

The V and J genes are TRBV2 and TRBJ1-2; TRBD1 aligns across 7 bases. Per the germline V gene, CDR1 is SNHLY and CDR2 is FYNNEI. The CDR3 totals 13 residues. The trim removed 6 bases at V and 2 bases at J, leaving 3 bases unmatched. In nucleotides, the CDR3 is TGTGCCAGCAGCGGACAGGTCAACTATGGCTACACCTTC. As protein: CASSGQVNYGYTF. The full variable domain, with the rest looked up from reference TRBV2 and TRBJ1-2, is EPEVTQTPSHQVTQMGQEVILRCVPISNHLYFYWYRQILGQKVEFLVSFYNNEISEKSEIFDDQFSVERPDGSNFTLKIRSTKLEDSAMYFCASSGQVNYGYTFGSGTRLTVV.

This chain uses TRBV21-1 with TRBJ1-2. TRBV21-1 corresponds to a pseudogene. The CDR3 covers 16 residues. The CDR3 spells CASSQKRGWLLNGYTF. The CDR3 coding sequence is TGTGCCAGCAGCCAGAAACGGGGCTGGCTCTTGAATGGCTACACCTTC.

The chain has TRBV5-4 and TRBJ1-1; no clear D gene. The germline gives CDR1 SGHNT, CDR2 YYREEE (reference sequence). V was clipped by 3 bases and J by 6 bases, with 9 bases between them. The CDR3 length is 12 residues. The chain's CDR3 is CASSSWTAEAFF. For the CDR3, the DNA is TGTGCCAGCAGCTCCTGGACTGCTGAAGCTTTCTTT.

This clone was seen a single time. V usage is TRBV28 and J usage is TRBJ2-5; 8 bases are a match to TRBD1. V gave up 3 bases and J gave up 2 bases; unmatched junction bases: 5. Germline-derived CDR1 and CDR2 are MDHEN and SYDVKM. The CDR3 is 15 amino acids. The CDR3 DNA is TGTGCCAGCAGTTTCCCACGGACAGGGCAAGAGACCCAGTACTTC. This codes for CASSFPRTGQETQYF.

This chain links TRBV4-2 with TRBJ1-1, with D uncertain. Trimming took off 7 bases at V and 2 bases at J, with 11 bases between the two ends. The V gene's germline CDR1 is LGHNA and CDR2 YNFKEQ. The CDR3 runs 13 residues. The CDR3 nucleotides read TGTGCCAGCAAACACGGTGACAACACTGAAGCTTTCTTT. Translating it yields CASKHGDNTEAFF.

This clone was recorded once. The J gene is TRBJ1-5, the V gene TRBV25-1, with D perhaps matching TRBD1 (6 bases). This CDR3 is built from 16 residues. The germline V gene encodes CDR1 MGHDK and CDR2 SYGVNS. Trimming left V 5 bases short and J 0 bases short, with 14 bases between. The CDR3 spells CASSPPGGPSNQPQHF. Here the CDR3 DNA reads TGTGCCAGCAGTCCTCCGGGGGGCCCTAGCAATCAGCCCCAGCATTTT.

The chain employs TRBV5-1 and TRBJ2-7; 7 nucleotides agree with TRBD1. Germline V lookup: CDR1 SGHRS, CDR2 YFSETQ. CDR3 size: 15 residues. V was clipped by 4 bases and J by 1 base; unmatched bases: 8. This CDR3 is CASSVPDRVSYEQYF. Here the CDR3 DNA reads TGCGCCAGCAGCGTACCAGACAGGGTTTCCTACGAGCAGTACTTC.

This sequence joins TRBV11-2 and TRBJ1-1; D call uncertain. The CDR3 is made up of 13 amino acids. In germline, CDR1 is SGHAT, CDR2 FQNNGV. V was trimmed by 5 bases and J by 0 bases, leaving 7 bases between them. The DNA for the CDR3 is TGTGCCAGCAGCCCCACAGTGAACACTGAAGCTTTCTTT. It translates to CASSPTVNTEAFF.

Details on this clone: A far larger clone is off by one base, so a read error is likely. The chain carries TRBV14 and TRBJ1-2, with a weak D call TRBD1 (6 bases). The V end lost 5 bases, the J end lost 2 bases, and 9 bases lay between the germline ends. This CDR3 has 13 amino acids. Germline assignment: CDR1 SGHDN and CDR2 FVKESK. For the CDR3, the DNA is TGTGCCAGCAGCTCCGGACAGAACTATGGCTACACCTTC. The encoded protein is CASSSGQNYGYTF.

The V call is TRBV5-1, the J call TRBJ1-1; D is perhaps TRBD1 (5 bases). V was pared by 3 bases and J by 1 base, with 10 bases between. CDR3 size: 14 residues. Germline lookup yields CDR1 SGHRS and CDR2 YFSETQ. The CDR3: CASSSLGQNTEAFF. DNA of the CDR3: TGCGCCAGCAGCTCACTAGGACAGAACACTGAAGCTTTCTTT.

This chain uses TRBV9 with TRBJ2-5; 7 positions match TRBD2. CDR1 and CDR2 (germline): SGDLS, YYNGEE. This CDR3 is 16 amino acids long. Trimming took 0 bases from V and 1 from J; bases not matched to a gene: 6. The CDR3, as DNA: TGTGCCAGCAGCGTAGACGGGGCTAGCGGCCAAGAGACCCAGTACTTC. Protein product: CASSVDGASGQETQYF.

CDR3 coding DNA: TGCGCCAGCAGTCAATCGAGGGACGGATATTCACCCCTCCACTTT. The encoded protein is CASSQSRDGYSPLHF. The chain employs TRBV23-1 and TRBJ1-6; possible D gene TRBD1, 5 bases. TRBV23-1 is an ORF, with its function uncertain. Trimming stripped 0 bases from V and 8 bases from J, with 11 bases between. The CDR3 is 15 amino acids.

The chain employs TRBV7-2 and TRBJ1-6; D not resolved. V shed 4 bases and J shed 0 bases, with 19 bases lying between them. Germline CDR1 is SGHTA and CDR2 is FQGNSA. The CDR3 sequence is 19 residues long. The DNA for the CDR3 is TGTGCCAGCAGCTCGAAAAAGCCCGGGGTCAGCTCCTATAATTCACCCCTCCACTTT. This translates into CASSSKKPGVSSYNSPLHF.

V and J are TRBV27 and TRBJ1-2; maybe TRBD1 (5 bases). CDR1 is MNHEY and CDR2 is SMNVEV in the germline V gene (reference sequence). Between the trimmed V and J ends, which lost 3 bases and 8 bases, there was a span of 13 bases. This CDR3 has 13 residues. The CDR3 DNA sequence: TGTGCCAGCAGTTTTGGGGGTTACCAGGGCTACACCTTC. Translated, it gives CASSFGGYQGYTF.